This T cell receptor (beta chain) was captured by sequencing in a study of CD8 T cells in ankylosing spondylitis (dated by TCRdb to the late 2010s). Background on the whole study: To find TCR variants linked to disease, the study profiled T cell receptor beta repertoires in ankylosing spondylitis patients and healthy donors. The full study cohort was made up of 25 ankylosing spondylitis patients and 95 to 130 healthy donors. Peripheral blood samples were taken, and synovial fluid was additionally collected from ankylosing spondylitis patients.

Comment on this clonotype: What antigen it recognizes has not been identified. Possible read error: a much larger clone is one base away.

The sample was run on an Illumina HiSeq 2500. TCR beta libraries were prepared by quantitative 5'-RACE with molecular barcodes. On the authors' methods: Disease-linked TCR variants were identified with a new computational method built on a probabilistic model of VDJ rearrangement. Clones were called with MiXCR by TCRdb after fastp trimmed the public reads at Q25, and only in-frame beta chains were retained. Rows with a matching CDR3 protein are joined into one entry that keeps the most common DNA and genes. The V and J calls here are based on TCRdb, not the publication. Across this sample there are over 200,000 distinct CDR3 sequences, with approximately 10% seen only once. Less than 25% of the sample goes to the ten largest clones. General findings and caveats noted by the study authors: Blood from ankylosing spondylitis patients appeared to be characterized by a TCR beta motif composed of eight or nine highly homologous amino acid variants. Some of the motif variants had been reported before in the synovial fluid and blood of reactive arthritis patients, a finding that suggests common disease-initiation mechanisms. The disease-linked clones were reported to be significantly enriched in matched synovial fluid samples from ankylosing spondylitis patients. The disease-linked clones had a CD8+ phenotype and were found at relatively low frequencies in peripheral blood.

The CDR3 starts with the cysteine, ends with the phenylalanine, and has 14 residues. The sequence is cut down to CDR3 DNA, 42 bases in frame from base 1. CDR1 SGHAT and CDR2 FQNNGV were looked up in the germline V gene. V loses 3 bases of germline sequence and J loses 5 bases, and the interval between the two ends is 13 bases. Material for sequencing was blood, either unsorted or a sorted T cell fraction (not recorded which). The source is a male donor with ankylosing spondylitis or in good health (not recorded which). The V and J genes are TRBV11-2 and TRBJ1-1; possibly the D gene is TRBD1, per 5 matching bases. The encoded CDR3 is CASSFRGFGTEAFF. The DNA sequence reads TGTGCCAGCAGCTTCCGGGGGTTTGGAACTGAAGCTTTCTTT.